The entry below gives a single T cell receptor beta chain sequence along with its context. Its target is unknown. There are 15 residues in the CDR3. J was trimmed by 2 bases and V by 5 bases; bases with no gene match: 6. Germline V gene lookup returns CDR1 SNHLY and CDR2 FYNNEI. The source of the sample is a study of OX40 agonist ivuxolimab in advanced cancers. Study observations and caveats: Average numbers of expanded clones were greater in CD8+ T cells than in CD4+.

With autoimmune disease history or systemic immunosuppression, patients were excluded. Clones were sequenced by immunoSEQ multiplex PCR, and TCRdb holds only the in-frame ones, with some missing. The sample has 65,000 to 85,000 clones, around four fifths seen once; the top ten hold about 1.8%. The specimen was CD4+ or CD8+ T cells sorted from blood, collected in a trial of the OX40 agonist ivuxolimab. The TCR sequence derives from an adult with an advanced solid tumor such as melanoma, head and neck, liver or kidney cancer. The genes are TRBV2 and TRBJ2-7, with TRBD2 identical over 10 bases. The CDR3 DNA reads TGTGCCAGCAGTTTAATAGCGGGGGGCCCCTACGAGCAGTACTTC. It specifies CASSLIAGGPYEQYF.